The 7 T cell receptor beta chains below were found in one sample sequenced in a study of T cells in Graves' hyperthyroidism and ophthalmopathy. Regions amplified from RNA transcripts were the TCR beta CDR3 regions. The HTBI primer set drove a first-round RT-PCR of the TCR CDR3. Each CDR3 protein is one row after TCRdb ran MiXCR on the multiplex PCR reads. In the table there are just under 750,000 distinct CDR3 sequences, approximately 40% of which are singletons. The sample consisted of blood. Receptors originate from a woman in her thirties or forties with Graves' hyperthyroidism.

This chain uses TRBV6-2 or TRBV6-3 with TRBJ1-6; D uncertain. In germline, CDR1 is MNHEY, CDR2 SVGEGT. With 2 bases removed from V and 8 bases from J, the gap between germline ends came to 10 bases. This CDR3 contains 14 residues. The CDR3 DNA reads TGTGCCAGCAGTTACGCCCGGGAGGATTCACCCCTCCACTTT. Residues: CASSYAREDSPLHF.

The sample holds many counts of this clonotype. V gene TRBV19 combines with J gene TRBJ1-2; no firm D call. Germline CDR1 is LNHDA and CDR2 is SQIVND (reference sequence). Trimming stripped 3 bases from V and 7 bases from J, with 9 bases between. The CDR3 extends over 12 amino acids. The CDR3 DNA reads TGTGCCAGTAGTATCGGTCAGAGTGGCTACACCTTC. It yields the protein CASSIGQSGYTF.

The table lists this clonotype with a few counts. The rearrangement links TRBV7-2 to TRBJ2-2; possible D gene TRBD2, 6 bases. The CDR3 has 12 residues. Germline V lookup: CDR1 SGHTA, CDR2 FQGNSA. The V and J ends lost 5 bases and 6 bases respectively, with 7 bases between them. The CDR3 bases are TGTGCCAGCAGCGGGGGGTCCGGGGAGCTGTTTTTT. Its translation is CASSGGSGELFF. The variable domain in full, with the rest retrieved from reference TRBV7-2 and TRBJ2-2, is GAGVSQSPSNKVTEKGKDVELRCDPISGHTALYWYRQSLGQGLEFLIYFQGNSAPDKSGLPSDRFSAERTGGSVSTLTIQRTQQEDSAVYLCASSGGSGELFFGEGSRLTVL.

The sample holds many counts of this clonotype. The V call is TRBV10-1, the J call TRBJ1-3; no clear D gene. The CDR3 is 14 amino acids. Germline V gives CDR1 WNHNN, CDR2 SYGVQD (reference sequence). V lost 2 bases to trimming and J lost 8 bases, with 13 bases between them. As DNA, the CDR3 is TGCGCCAGCAGTGAGGTCACAAAAAGGGACACCATATATTTT. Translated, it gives CASSEVTKRDTIYF.

The CDR3 spells CASSINSGILEAFF. The CDR3, as DNA: TGTGCCAGTAGTATTAACAGCGGCATCCTTGAAGCTTTCTTT. The genes are TRBV19 and TRBJ1-1, with D unclear. Trimming took off 3 bases at V and 7 bases at J, with 15 bases between the two ends. Per the germline V gene, CDR1 is LNHDA and CDR2 is SQIVND (reference sequence). This CDR3 is 14 amino acids long.

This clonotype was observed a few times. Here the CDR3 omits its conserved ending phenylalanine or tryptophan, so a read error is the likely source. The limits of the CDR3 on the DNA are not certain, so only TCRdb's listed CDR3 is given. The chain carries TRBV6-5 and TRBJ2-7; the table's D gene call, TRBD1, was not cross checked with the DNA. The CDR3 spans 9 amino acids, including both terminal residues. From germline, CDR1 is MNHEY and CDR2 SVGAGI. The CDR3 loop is CASSSRPPG.

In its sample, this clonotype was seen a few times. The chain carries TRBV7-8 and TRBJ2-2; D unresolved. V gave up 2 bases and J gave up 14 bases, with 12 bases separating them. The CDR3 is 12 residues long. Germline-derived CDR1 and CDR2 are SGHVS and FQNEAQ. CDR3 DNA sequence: TGTGCCAGCAGCTTAATTTCTCGAGCACTGTTTTTT. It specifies CASSLISRALFF. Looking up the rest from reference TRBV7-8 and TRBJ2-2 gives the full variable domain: GAGVSQSPRYKVAKRGQDVALRCDPISGHVSLFWYQQALGQGPEFLTYFQNEAQLDKSGLPSDRFFAERPEGSVSTLKIQRTQQEDSAVYLCASSLISRALFFGEGSRLTVL.